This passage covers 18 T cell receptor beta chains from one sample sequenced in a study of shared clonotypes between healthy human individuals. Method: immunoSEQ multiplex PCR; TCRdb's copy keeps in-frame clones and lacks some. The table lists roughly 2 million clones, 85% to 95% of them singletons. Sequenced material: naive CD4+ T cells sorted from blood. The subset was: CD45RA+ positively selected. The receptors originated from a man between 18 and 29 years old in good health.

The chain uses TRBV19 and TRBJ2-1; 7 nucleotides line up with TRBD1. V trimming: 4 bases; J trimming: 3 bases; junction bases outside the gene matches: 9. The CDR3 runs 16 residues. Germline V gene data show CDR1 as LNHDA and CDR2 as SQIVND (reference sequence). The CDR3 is CASSTTGAYHYNEQFF. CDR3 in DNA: TGTGCCAGTAGTACCACAGGGGCCTATCACTACAATGAGCAGTTCTTC.

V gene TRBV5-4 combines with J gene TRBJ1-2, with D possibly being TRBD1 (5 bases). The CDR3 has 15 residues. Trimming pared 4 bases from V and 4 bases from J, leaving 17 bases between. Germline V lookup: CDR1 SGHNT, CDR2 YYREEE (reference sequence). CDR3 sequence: CASSQIGRGVYGYTF. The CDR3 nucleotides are TGTGCCAGCAGCCAGATCGGTCGGGGGGTCTATGGCTACACCTTC.

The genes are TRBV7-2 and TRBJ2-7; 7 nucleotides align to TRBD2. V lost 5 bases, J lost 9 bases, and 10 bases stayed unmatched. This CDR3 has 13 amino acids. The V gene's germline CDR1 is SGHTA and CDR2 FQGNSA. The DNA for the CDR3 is TGTGCCAGCAGCCCCGAGGTCTCTAGCGGGCAGTACTTC. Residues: CASSPEVSSGQYF.

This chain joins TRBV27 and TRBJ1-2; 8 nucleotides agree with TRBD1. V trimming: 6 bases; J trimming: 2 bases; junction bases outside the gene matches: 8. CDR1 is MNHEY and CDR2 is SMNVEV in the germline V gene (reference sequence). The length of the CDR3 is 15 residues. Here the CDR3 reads CASRKLGQGNYGYTF. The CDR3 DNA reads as TGTGCCAGCAGGAAATTAGGACAGGGCAACTATGGCTACACCTTC.

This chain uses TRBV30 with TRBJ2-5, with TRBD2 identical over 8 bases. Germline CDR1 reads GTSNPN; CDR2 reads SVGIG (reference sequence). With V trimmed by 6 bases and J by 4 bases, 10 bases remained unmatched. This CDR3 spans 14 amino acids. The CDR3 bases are TGTGCCTGCTCTCCGGGACTAGGGCCAGAGACCCAGTACTTC. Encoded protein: CACSPGLGPETQYF.

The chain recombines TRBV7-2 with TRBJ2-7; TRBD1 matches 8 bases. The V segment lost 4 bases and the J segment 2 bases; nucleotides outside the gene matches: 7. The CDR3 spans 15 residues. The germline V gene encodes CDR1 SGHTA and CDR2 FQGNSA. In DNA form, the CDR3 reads TGTGCCAGCAGCTACCGGACAGGGACGACCTACGAGCAGTACTTC. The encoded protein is CASSYRTGTTYEQYF. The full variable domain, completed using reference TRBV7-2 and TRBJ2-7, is GAGVSQSPSNKVTEKGKDVELRCDPISGHTALYWYRQSLGQGLEFLIYFQGNSAPDKSGLPSDRFSAERTGGSVSTLTIQRTQQEDSAVYLCASSYRTGTTYEQYFGPGTRLTVT.

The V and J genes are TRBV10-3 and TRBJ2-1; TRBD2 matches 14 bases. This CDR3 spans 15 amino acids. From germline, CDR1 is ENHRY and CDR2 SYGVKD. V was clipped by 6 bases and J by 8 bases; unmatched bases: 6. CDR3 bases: TGTGCCATCAGCCCCGGGACTAGCGGGAGCGATGAGCAGTTCTTC. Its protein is CAISPGTSGSDEQFF.

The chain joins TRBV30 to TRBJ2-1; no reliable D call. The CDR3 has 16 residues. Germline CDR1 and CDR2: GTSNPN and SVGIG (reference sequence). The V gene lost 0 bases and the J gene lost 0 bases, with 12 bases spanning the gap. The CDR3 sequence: CAWSVRPRSSYNEQFF. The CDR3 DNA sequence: TGTGCCTGGAGTGTACGACCGAGAAGCTCCTACAATGAGCAGTTCTTC.

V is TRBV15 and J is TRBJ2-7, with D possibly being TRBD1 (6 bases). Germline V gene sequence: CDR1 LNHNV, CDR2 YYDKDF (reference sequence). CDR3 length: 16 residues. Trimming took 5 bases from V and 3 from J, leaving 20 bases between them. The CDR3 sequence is CATSGRSGTLIYEQYF. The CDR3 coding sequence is TGTGCCACCAGCGGACGATCCGGGACATTAATCTACGAGCAGTACTTC. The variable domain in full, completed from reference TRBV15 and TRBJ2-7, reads DAMVIQNPRYQVTQFGKPVTLSCSQTLNHNVMYWYQQKSSQAPKLLFHYYDKDFNNEADTPDNFQSRRPNTSFCFLDIRSPGLGDTAMYLCATSGRSGTLIYEQYFGPGTRLTVT.

The CDR3 here is CASSPDRGLIYNSPLHF. CDR3 in DNA: TGTGCCAGCTCACCTGACAGGGGCCTTATCTATAATTCACCCCTCCACTTT. The chain employs TRBV18 and TRBJ1-6, with 8 bases that match TRBD1. J was trimmed by 3 bases and V by 3 bases; bases with no gene match: 7. The CDR3 sequence is 17 residues long. The germline CDR1 and CDR2 sequences are KGHSH and LQKENI. The entire variable domain, with the rest obtained from reference TRBV18 and TRBJ1-6, is as follows: NAGVMQNPRHLVRRRGQEARLRCSPMKGHSHVYWYRQLPEEGLKFMVYLQKENIIDESGMPKERFSAEFPKEGPSILRIQQVVRGDSAAYFCASSPDRGLIYNSPLHFGNGTRLTVT.

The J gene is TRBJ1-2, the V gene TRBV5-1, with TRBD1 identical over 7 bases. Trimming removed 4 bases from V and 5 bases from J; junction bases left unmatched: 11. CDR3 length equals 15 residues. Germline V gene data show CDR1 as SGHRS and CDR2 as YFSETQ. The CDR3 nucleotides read TGCGCCAGCAGCCCCCTCGAGGGGGCAGGATATGGCTACACCTTC. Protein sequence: CASSPLEGAGYGYTF.

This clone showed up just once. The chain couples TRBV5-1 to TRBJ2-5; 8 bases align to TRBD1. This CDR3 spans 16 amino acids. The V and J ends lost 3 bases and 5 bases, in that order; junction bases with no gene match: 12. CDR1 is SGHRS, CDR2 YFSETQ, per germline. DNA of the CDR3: TGCGCCAGCAGCTCTAAGACGGGACAGGTTGGGGAGACCCAGTACTTC. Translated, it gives CASSSKTGQVGETQYF.

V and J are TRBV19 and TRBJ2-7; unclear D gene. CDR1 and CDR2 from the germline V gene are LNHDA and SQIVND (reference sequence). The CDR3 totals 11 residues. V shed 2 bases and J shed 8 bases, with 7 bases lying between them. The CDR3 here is CASSILGQQYF. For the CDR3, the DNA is TGTGCCAGTAGTATACTCGGCCAGCAGTACTTC.

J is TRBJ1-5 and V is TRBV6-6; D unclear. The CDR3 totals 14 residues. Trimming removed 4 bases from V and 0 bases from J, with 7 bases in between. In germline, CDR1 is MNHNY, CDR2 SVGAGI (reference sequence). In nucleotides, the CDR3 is TGTGCCAGCAGTTTTACAGATAGCAATCAGCCCCAGCATTTT. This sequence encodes CASSFTDSNQPQHF.

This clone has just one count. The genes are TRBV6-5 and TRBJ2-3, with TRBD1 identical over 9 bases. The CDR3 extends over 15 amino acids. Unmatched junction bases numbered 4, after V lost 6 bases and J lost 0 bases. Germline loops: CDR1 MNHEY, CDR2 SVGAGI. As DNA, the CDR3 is TGTGCCAGCAGAGACAGGGGGGGAAGCACAGATACGCAGTATTTT. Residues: CASRDRGGSTDTQYF.

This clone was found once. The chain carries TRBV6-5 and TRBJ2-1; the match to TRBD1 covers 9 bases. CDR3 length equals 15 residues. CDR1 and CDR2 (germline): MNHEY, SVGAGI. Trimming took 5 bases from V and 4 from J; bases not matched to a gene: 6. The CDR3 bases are TGTGCCAGCAGTGCCGGGACAGGGTCGTACAATGAGCAGTTCTTC. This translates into CASSAGTGSYNEQFF.

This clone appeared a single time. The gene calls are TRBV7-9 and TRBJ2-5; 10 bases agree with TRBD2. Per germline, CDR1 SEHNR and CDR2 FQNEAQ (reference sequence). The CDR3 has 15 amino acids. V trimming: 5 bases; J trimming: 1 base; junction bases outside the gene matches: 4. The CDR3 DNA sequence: TGTGCCAGCAGCCCGCGGACTAGCGGCCAAGAGACCCAGTACTTC. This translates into CASSPRTSGQETQYF.

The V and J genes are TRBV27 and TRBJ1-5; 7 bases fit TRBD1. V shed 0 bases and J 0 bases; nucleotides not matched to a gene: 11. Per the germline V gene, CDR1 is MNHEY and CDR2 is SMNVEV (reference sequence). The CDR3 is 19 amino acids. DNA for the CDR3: TGTGCCAGCAGTTTATCCCCAGGGGGTCTAGGAGTTAGCAATCAGCCCCAGCATTTT. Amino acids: CASSLSPGGLGVSNQPQHF.